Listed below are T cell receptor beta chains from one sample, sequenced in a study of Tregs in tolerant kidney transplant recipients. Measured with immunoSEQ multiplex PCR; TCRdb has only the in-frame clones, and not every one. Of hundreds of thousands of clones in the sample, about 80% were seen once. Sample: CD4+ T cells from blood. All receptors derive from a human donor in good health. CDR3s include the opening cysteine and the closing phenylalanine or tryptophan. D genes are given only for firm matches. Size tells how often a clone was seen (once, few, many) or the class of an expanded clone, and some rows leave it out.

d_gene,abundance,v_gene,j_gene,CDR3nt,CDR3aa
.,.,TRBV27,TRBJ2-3,TGTGCCAGCAGTTCCTATTACACTAGCACAGATACGCAGTATTTT,CASSSYYTSTDTQYF
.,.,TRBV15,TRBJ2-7,TGTGCCACCAGCAGAGGGGCGCGCGAGCAGTACTTC,CATSRGAREQYF
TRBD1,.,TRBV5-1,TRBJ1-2,TGCGCCAGCAGTTCTGGACAGGGGGCTTCTATCTATGGCTACACCTTC,CASSSGQGASIYGYTF
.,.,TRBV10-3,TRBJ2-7,TGTGCCATCAGTGAGCCCGGGGAAGGGGCCCCCGCGGGCGAGCAGTACTTC,CAISEPGEGAPAGEQYF
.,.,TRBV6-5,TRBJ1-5,TGTGCCAGCAGTCGCCAGGGGCATCAGCCCCAGCATTTT,CASSRQGHQPQHF
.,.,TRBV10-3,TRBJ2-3,TGTGCCATCTGTAGCGGCACAGATACGCAGTATTTT,CAICSGTDTQYF
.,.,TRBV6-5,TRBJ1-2,TGTGCCAGCAGCACCGGACGTAGGACCGGTGGCTACACCTTC,CASSTGRRTGGYTF
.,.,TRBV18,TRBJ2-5,TGTGCCAGCTCACCACCTGGCCTACAAGAGACCCAGTACTTC,CASSPPGLQETQYF
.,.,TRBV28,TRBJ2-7,TGTGCCAGCAGTTTAAGGGCACCGTACGAGCAGTACTTC,CASSLRAPYEQYF
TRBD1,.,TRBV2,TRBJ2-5,TGTGCCAGCAGTGAGAACACAGGGGCCCAGGAGACCCAGTACTTC,CASSENTGAQETQYF
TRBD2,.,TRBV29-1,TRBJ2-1,TGCAGCGTTGGGCAAATGGCGGGAGGGCGGAATGAGCAGTTCTTC,CSVGQMAGGRNEQFF
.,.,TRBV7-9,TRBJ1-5,TGTGCCAGCAGCCAAATGAATCAGCCCCAGCATTTT,CASSQMNQPQHF
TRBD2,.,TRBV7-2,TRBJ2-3,TGTGCCAGCAGCCGGAACAGCGGGGGTGGCACAGATACGCAGTATTTT,CASSRNSGGGTDTQYF
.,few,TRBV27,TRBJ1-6,TGTGCCAGCAGTTTATTTGGTTCACCCCTCCACTTT,CASSLFGSPLHF
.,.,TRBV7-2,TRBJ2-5,TGTGCCAGCAGCTTCCGGGACTTCCAAGAGACCCAGTACTTC,CASSFRDFQETQYF
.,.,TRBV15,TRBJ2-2,TGTGCCACCAGCAGTCATTTCACCGGGGAGCTGTTTTTT,CATSSHFTGELFF